This section outlines one T cell receptor (beta chain) sequence together with its context. This sample stems from a study of cytotoxic CD8 clonotypes in ibrutinib-treated CLL. The CDR3 runs to 12 residues. Germline CDR1 MDHEN, CDR2 SYDVKM. V lost 6 bases, J lost 5 bases, and 3 bases stayed unmatched. Sequencing was performed with immunoSEQ multiplex PCR; in TCRdb, only in-frame clones are kept and a portion is missing. Counted here are under 200,000 clones, approximately 80% occurring once; the ten biggest clones make up roughly 4.6%. The clonotype was recovered from a human donor with chronic lymphocytic leukemia. Sample: PBMCs, taken after 24 months of ibrutinib treatment. V and J are TRBV28 and TRBJ1-1; 7 bases fit TRBD1. The CDR3 region has the DNA TGTGCCAGCAGGCAACAGGGGACTGAAGCTTTCTTT. Translation: CASRQQGTEAFF.